Sequencing of this T cell receptor beta chain was carried out in a study of blood T cells in healthy people across ages. V was shortened by 2 bases and J by 3 bases, with 10 bases between the two germline ends. Germline-derived CDR1 and CDR2 are MDHEN and SYDVKM. The CDR3 has 15 residues. Regarding this clonotype: Its antigen is not identified.

General study findings and limits: TCR beta diversity per million T cells fell roughly linearly with age. Higher diversity, along with more naive CD4+ cells, distinguished long-lived donors from aged donors.

Sample-barcoded 5' priming and a J-beta primer mix drove a second PCR of 7 to 11 cycles. From the 5' RACE reads, TCRdb called clonotypes with MiXCR, one entry per CDR3 protein. Of about 1.5 million distinct CDR3 sequences listed, under 55% were seen once; the top ten hold just over 4%. Drawing of peripheral blood yielded roughly 9.3 milliliters from each donor. Material for sequencing was blood. The TCR sequence derives from a woman under 30 in good health. The chain is built from TRBV28 and TRBJ1-4; no clear D gene. This CDR3 is CASSLPPQPNEKLFF. The CDR3 DNA is TGTGCCAGCAGTTTACCCCCACAACCTAATGAAAAACTGTTTTTT.